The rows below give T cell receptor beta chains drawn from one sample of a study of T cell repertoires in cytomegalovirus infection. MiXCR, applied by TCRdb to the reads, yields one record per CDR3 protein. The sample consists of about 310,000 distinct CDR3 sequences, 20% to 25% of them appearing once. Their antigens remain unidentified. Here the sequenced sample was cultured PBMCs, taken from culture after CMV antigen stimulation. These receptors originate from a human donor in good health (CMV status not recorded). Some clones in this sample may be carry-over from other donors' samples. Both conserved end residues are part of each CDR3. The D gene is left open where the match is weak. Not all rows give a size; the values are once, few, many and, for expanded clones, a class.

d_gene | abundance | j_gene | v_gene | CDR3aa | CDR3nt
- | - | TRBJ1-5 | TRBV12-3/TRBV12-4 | CASSLGQGSQPQHF | TGTGCCAGCAGTTTAGGGCAGGGAAGCCAGCCCCAGCATTTT
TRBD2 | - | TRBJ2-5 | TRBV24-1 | CATSVAGGTQYF | TGTGCCACCAGTGTCGCGGGGGGGACCCAGTACTTC
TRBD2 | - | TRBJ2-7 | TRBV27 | CASSLATSGFEQYF | TGTGCCAGCAGCTTGGCTACTAGCGGGTTCGAGCAGTACTTC
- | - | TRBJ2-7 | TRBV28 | CAGRGPGYEQYF | TGTGCCGGAAGAGGACCGGGCTACGAGCAGTACTTC
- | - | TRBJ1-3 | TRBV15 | CATSIYQGIHGNTIYF | TGTGCCACCAGCATCTATCAGGGTATTCATGGAAACACCATATATTTT
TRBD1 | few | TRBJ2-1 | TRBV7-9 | CASSARQGGNEQFF | TGTGCCAGCAGCGCAAGACAGGGGGGCAATGAGCAGTTCTTC
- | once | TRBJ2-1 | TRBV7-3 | CASSRSGRDEQFF | TGTGCCAGCAGCCGCTCGGGACGGGATGAGCAGTTCTTC
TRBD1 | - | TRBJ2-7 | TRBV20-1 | CSARDSDRGYYEQYF | TGCAGTGCTAGAGACTCGGACAGGGGTTACTACGAGCAGTACTTC
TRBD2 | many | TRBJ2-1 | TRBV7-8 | CASKVGNSGRPSNEQFF | TGTGCCAGCAAGGTGGGGAACAGCGGGAGGCCCTCCAATGAGCAGTTCTTC
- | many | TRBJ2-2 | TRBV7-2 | CASSPDSSNTGELFF | TGTGCCAGCAGCCCGGACTCCTCGAACACCGGGGAGCTGTTTTTT
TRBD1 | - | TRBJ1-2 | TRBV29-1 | CSARDRDFGNYGYTF | TGCAGCGCCCGGGACAGGGACTTCGGTAACTATGGCTACACCTTC
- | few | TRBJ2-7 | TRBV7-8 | CASSPPRQTPPGQYF | TGTGCCAGCAGCCCCCCCCGACAGACGCCCCCTGGGCAGTACTTC
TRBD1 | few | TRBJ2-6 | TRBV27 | CASSLAGTGFSGANVLTF | TGTGCCAGCAGTCTTGCCGGGACAGGTTTTTCTGGGGCCAACGTCCTGACTTTC
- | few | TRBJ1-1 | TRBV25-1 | CASSEYKNSEAFF | TGTGCCAGCAGTGAATACAAAAACAGTGAAGCTTTCTTT
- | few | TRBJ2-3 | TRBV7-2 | CASSPRWDTQYF | TGTGCCAGCAGCCCCCGTTGGGATACGCAGTATTTT
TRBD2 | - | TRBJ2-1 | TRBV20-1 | CSAHGLAATYNEQFF | TGCAGTGCTCATGGACTAGCGGCCACCTACAATGAGCAGTTCTTC
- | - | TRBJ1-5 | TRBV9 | CASSVGWDQPQHF | TGTGCCAGCAGCGTAGGGTGGGATCAGCCCCAGCATTTT
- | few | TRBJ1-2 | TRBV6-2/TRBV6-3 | CASSDPGNYGYTF | TGTGCCAGCAGTGATCCGGGAAACTATGGCTACACCTTC
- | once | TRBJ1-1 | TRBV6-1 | CASTLRGGTNTEAFF | TGTGCCAGCACCCTCCGCGGGGGAACGAACACTGAAGCTTTCTTT
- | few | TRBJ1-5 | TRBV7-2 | CASSLVNRDQPQHF | TGTGCCAGCAGCTTAGTAAACCGGGACCAGCCCCAGCATTTT
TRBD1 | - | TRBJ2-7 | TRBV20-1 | CSASLGQGRLYEQYF | TGCAGTGCTAGTCTCGGACAGGGGAGGCTCTACGAGCAGTACTTC
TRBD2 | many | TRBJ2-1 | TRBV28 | CASSPDGAGGRWGEFF | TGTGCCAGCAGTCCCGATGGGGCGGGAGGGCGGTGGGGGGAGTTCTTC
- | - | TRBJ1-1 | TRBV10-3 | CAITATRNTEAFF | TGTGCCATCACGGCCACAAGGAACACTGAAGCTTTCTTT
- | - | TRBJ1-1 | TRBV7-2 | CASSLDYHKNTEAFF | TGTGCCAGCAGCTTAGACTATCACAAGAACACTGAAGCTTTCTTT
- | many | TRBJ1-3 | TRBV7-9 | CASSFAGYSGNTIYF | TGTGCCAGCAGCTTTGCGGGCTACTCTGGAAACACCATATATTTT
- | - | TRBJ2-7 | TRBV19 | CASSILPMGEQYF | TGTGCCAGTAGTATCCTTCCGATGGGCGAGCAGTACTTC
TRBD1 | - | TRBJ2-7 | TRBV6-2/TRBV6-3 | CASSYPQGDHEQYF | TGTGCCAGCAGTTACCCACAGGGGGACCACGAGCAGTACTTC
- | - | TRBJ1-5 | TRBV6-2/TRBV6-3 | CASSTNGNNQPQHF | TGTGCCAGCAGCACGAACGGAAACAATCAGCCCCAGCATTTT
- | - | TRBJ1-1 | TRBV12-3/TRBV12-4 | CASSWSAGNTEAFF | TGTGCCAGCAGTTGGTCCGCTGGGAACACTGAAGCTTTCTTT
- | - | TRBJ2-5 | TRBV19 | CASKNLAQETQYF | TGTGCCAGTAAGAACCTAGCCCAAGAGACCCAGTACTTC
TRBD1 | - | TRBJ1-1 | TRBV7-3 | CASSAGWTGEDTEAFF | TGTGCCAGCAGCGCAGGATGGACAGGGGAGGACACTGAAGCTTTCTTT
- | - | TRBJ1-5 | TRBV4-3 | CASSQDLEGYQPQHF | TGCGCCAGCAGCCAAGATCTTGAAGGATATCAGCCCCAGCATTTT
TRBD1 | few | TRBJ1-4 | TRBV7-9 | CASSPDRANEKLFF | TGTGCCAGCAGCCCGGACAGGGCTAATGAAAAACTGTTTTTT
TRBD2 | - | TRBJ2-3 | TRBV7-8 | CASSARGLAGGTDTQYF | TGTGCCAGCAGCGCCCGCGGACTAGCGGGAGGGACAGATACGCAGTATTTT
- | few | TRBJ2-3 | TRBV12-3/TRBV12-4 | CASSFPHGGTQYF | TGTGCCAGCAGTTTCCCCCATGGGGGTACGCAGTATTTT
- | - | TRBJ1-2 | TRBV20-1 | CSARGKDGYTF | TGCAGTGCTAGAGGAAAGGATGGCTACACCTTC
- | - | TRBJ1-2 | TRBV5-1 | CASSFGTTNYGYTF | TGCGCCAGCAGCTTCGGCACCACTAACTATGGCTACACCTTC
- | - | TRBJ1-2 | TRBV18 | CASSPLHDGIYGYTF | TGTGCCAGCTCACCATTACACGATGGAATCTATGGCTACACCTTC
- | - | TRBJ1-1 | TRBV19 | CASTPPSTEAFF | TGTGCCAGTACCCCCCCAAGCACTGAAGCTTTCTTT
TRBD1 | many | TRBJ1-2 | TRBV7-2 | CASSSQGDGYGYTF | TGTGCCAGCAGCTCTCAGGGGGACGGCTATGGCTACACCTTC
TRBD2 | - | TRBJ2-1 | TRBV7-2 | CASSSGLTNYNEQFF | TGTGCCAGCAGCTCGGGACTAACGAACTACAATGAGCAGTTCTTC
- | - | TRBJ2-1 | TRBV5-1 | CASSRGGSAVEQFF | TGCGCCAGCAGCCGTGGAGGTAGTGCGGTTGAGCAGTTCTTC
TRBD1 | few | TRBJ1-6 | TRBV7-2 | CASSRQGGANSPLHF | TGTGCCAGCAGTCGACAGGGGGGCGCCAATTCACCCCTCCACTTT
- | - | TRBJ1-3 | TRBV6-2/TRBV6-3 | CASSYDGGSGNTIYF | TGTGCCAGCAGTTACGATGGGGGCTCTGGAAACACCATATATTTT
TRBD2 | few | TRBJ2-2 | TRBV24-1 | CATSDRGLARNTGELFF | TGTGCCACCAGTGACCGCGGACTAGCAAGGAACACCGGGGAGCTGTTTTTT